These 30 T cell receptor beta chains originate from one sample sequenced in a study of blood T cell repertoires in COVID-19 (dated by TCRdb to 2019 to 2021). Preparation of the library involved the immunoSEQ multiplex PCR assay. TCRdb holds this immuneACCESS table with in-frame rearrangements only. Some clones are missing; in checked studies, unresolved V genes explain under half, and the rest has no known cause. This sample comprises 300,000 to 350,000 clones, around 92% of them detected only once. The ten largest clones capture about a tenth of the sample. The specimen sequenced was PBMCs or T cells enriched from blood (not recorded which). These receptors were collected from a woman in her 30s who had recovered from COVID-19.

J is TRBJ1-2 and V is TRBV30; a possible D gene is TRBD1 (5 bases). The V end was cut by 2 bases, the J end by 4 bases, with 14 bases between. Per the germline V gene, CDR1 is GTSNPN and CDR2 is SVGIG (reference sequence). The CDR3 has 14 residues. The CDR3 sequence: CAWSLQGIGYGYTF. The CDR3, as DNA: TGTGCCTGGAGTCTGCAGGGAATCGGCTATGGCTACACCTTC.

This chain connects TRBV18 to TRBJ1-5; D may be TRBD1 (5 bases). From germline, CDR1 is KGHSH and CDR2 LQKENI. Deletions cut 3 bases from V and 2 bases from J, with 8 bases between. The CDR3 runs 14 residues. CDR3 loop: CASSPSTGNQPQHF. The CDR3 nucleotides are TGTGCCAGCTCACCGTCGACAGGCAATCAGCCCCAGCATTTT.

Only a few counts were recorded for this clone. Mismatch with germline at one junction end may stem from a read error. The genes are TRBV13 and TRBJ1-2, with D maybe TRBD1 (5 bases). The length of the CDR3 is 14 residues. CDR1 is PRHDT, CDR2 FYEKMQ, per germline (reference sequence). The CDR3 DNA sequence: TGTGCCGGCAGCCCCCACCAGGGTTACGATGGCTACACCTTC. It encodes CAGSPHQGYDGYTF.

The sample holds a few counts of this clone. V usage is TRBV28 and J usage is TRBJ2-7, with TRBD1 matching over 7 bases. Germline assignment: CDR1 MDHEN and CDR2 SYDVKM. After removal of 6 bases from V and 2 bases from J, the junction contained 7 bases not matched to a gene. The CDR3 has 14 residues. In DNA, the CDR3 is TGTGCCAGCAGCGAGACAGGGTGGCCCTACGAGCAGTACTTC. It yields the protein CASSETGWPYEQYF.

CDR3 loop: CASSDPGQGAEQYF. DNA for the CDR3: TGTGCCAGCAGCGACCCGGGACAGGGAGCGGAGCAGTACTTC. This chain links TRBV2 with TRBJ2-7; 9 bases agree with TRBD1. From germline, CDR1 is SNHLY and CDR2 FYNNEI. The CDR3 runs 14 residues. With 6 bases clipped from V and 7 bases from J, the junction kept 10 bases outside the gene matches.

This chain connects TRBV4-1 to TRBJ2-5; 12 nucleotides agree with TRBD2. CDR1 and CDR2 from the germline V gene are MGHRA and YSYEKL. The V gene end was trimmed by 8 bases and the J gene end by 4 bases; junction bases not matched to a gene: 20. This CDR3 is built from 19 residues. The CDR3 sequence is CASGTGQKLLAGGSETQYF. CDR3 nucleotide sequence: TGCGCCAGCGGAACGGGACAGAAGCTTCTAGCGGGAGGGTCAGAGACCCAGTACTTC.

V usage is TRBV4-1 and J usage is TRBJ1-3; TRBD1 matches 7 bases. Germline CDR1 reads MGHRA; CDR2 reads YSYEKL. J lost 0 bases, V lost 1 base, and 3 bases had no gene match. The CDR3 totals 16 residues. As DNA, the CDR3 is TGCGCCAGCAGCCAAGGACAGGGCCCCTCTGGAAACACCATATATTTT. It translates to CASSQGQGPSGNTIYF.

The chain uses TRBV15 and TRBJ1-2; 9 nucleotides line up with TRBD1. The germline CDR1 and CDR2 sequences are LNHNV and YYDKDF (reference sequence). This CDR3 has 14 amino acids. J was trimmed by 1 base and V by 7 bases; bases with no gene match: 4. The CDR3 nucleotides are TGTGCCACCAACCCGGACAGGGGTAACTATGGCTACACCTTC. This encodes CATNPDRGNYGYTF.

The chain links TRBV2 to TRBJ1-2; D call uncertain. The CDR3 covers 14 residues. Germline V lookup: CDR1 SNHLY, CDR2 FYNNEI. Trimming removed 6 bases from V and 2 bases from J, with 13 bases in between. The CDR3 DNA reads as TGTGCCAGCAGGGAGGACTTGGGAAACTATGGCTACACCTTC. The encoded protein is CASREDLGNYGYTF.

V usage is TRBV19 and J usage is TRBJ1-5; D unclear. This CDR3 is 15 amino acids long. Trimming cost V 7 bases and J 2 bases, with 15 bases left between them. In germline, CDR1 is LNHDA, CDR2 SQIVND (reference sequence). The CDR3: CASNQRSWRNQPQHF. The CDR3 DNA sequence: TGTGCCAGTAACCAACGATCCTGGCGCAATCAGCCCCAGCATTTT.

The genes are TRBV7-8 and TRBJ1-1; D is unresolved. The V end was cut by 5 bases, the J end by 4 bases, with 8 bases between. There are 12 residues in the CDR3. CDR1 and CDR2 (germline): SGHVS, FQNEAQ. CDR3 bases: TGTGCCAGCAGCCACGAGGCCACTGAAGCTTTCTTT. Translated, it gives CASSHEATEAFF.

V is TRBV6-2 or TRBV6-3 and J is TRBJ1-4, with 12 bases identical to TRBD1. The J segment lost 13 bases and the V segment lost 5 bases, leaving 17 bases of the junction unmatched. The germline V gene encodes CDR1 MNHEY and CDR2 SVGEGT. This CDR3 is built from 17 residues. CDR3 in amino acids: CASSQGRITGTGGRLFF. The CDR3 DNA sequence: TGTGCCAGCAGTCAGGGGCGAATAACCGGGACAGGGGGCAGACTGTTTTTT.

This clone has a handful of counts. The chain is built from TRBV27 and TRBJ1-5; 9 bases agree with TRBD1. Looked up from germline, CDR1 is MNHEY and CDR2 is SMNVEV (reference sequence). The CDR3 consists of 14 residues. The ends lost 6 bases at V and 5 bases at J; junction bases unmatched: 5. The CDR3 DNA sequence: TGTGCCAGCAGCCGACAGGGGGTTGATCAGCCCCAGCATTTT. Translating it yields CASSRQGVDQPQHF.

The rearrangement uses TRBV19 and TRBJ1-5; 7 positions match TRBD1. The CDR3 consists of 15 residues. V lost 5 bases to trimming and J lost 4 bases; unmatched junction nucleotides: 8. Germline V gives CDR1 LNHDA, CDR2 SQIVND (reference sequence). The chain's CDR3 is CASSPRQGRNQPQHF. CDR3 sequence (DNA): TGTGCCAGTAGTCCAAGACAGGGCCGGAATCAGCCCCAGCATTTT.

This sequence joins TRBV18 and TRBJ2-5; 9 bases are a match to TRBD2. This CDR3 spans 16 amino acids. The V and J ends lost 0 bases and 2 bases, in that order; junction bases with no gene match: 4. In germline, CDR1 is KGHSH, CDR2 LQKENI. CDR3 bases: TGTGCCAGCTCACCACCGGGACTAGCAGATCAAGAGACCCAGTACTTC. Translation: CASSPPGLADQETQYF.

The chain employs TRBV10-3 and TRBJ2-7, with D unclear. The germline V and J ends were trimmed by 2 bases and 0 bases, with 11 bases remaining between them. The germline CDR1 and CDR2 sequences are ENHRY and SYGVKD. The CDR3 has 15 amino acids. The DNA of the CDR3 is TGTGCCATCAGTGAGGGGCCGAGCAGCTCCTACGAGCAGTACTTC. This translates into CAISEGPSSSYEQYF.

V gene TRBV4-3 combines with J gene TRBJ2-2; D might be TRBD2 (6 bases). The CDR3 loop spans 18 amino acids. V gave up 5 bases and J gave up 2 bases, with 21 bases separating them. Per the germline V gene, CDR1 is LGHNA and CDR2 is YSLEER. Here the CDR3 DNA reads TGCGCCAGCAGCTATAGAGCCGAAGGGAGGTATAACACCGGGGAGCTGTTTTTT. Translated, it gives CASSYRAEGRYNTGELFF.

V and J are TRBV7-8 and TRBJ2-7; the D gene is possibly TRBD2 (6 bases). V was pared by 1 base and J by 3 bases, with 16 bases between. Per the germline V gene, CDR1 is SGHVS and CDR2 is FQNEAQ. This CDR3 contains 16 residues. CDR3 sequence: CASSLGSAGPYYEQYF. The CDR3 nucleotides read TGTGCCAGCAGCTTAGGGTCGGCGGGACCCTACTACGAGCAGTACTTC.

Notes on this clone: Germline and junction disagree at one end, which may indicate a read error. This chain links TRBV7-7 with TRBJ2-7, with D possibly matching TRBD1 (6 bases). This CDR3 has 15 amino acids. Germline V lookup: CDR1 SSHAT, CDR2 FNYEAQ (reference sequence). The CDR3: CASRSTGRPLYEQYF. The CDR3 bases are TGTGCTAGCAGATCTACAGGGCGCCCTCTCTACGAGCAGTACTTC. The full variable domain, completed using reference TRBV7-7 and TRBJ2-7, is GAGVSQSPRYKVTKRGQDVTLRCDPISSHATLYWYQQALGQGPEFLTYFNYEAQPDKSGLPSDRFSAERPEGSISTLTIQRTEQRDSAMYRCASRSTGRPLYEQYFGPGTRLTVT.

Of note for this clone: This same CDR3 is encoded by further DNA sequences in the sample. The chain joins TRBV27 to TRBJ1-1, with D uncertain. V lost 3 bases and J 1 base, leaving 9 bases between the germline ends. This CDR3 spans 14 amino acids. CDR1 and CDR2 (germline): MNHEY, SMNVEV (reference sequence). This chain's CDR3 is CASSFNSGNTEAFF. DNA for the CDR3: TGTGCCAGCAGTTTTAATTCAGGGAACACTGAAGCTTTCTTT.

This clone appeared a single time. This rearrangement joins TRBV6-5 to TRBJ1-2; 10 bases are a match to TRBD1. Germline V gene data show CDR1 as MNHEY and CDR2 as SVGAGI. The CDR3 extends over 13 amino acids. V shed 8 bases and J 7 bases; nucleotides not matched to a gene: 7. The CDR3 here is CASRPGQGIGYTF. Written as DNA, the CDR3 is TGTGCCAGCCGTCCGGGACAGGGGATTGGCTACACCTTC.

V is TRBV7-4 and J is TRBJ1-5; D might be TRBD1 (6 bases). Germline lookup yields CDR1 SGHVT and CDR2 SQSDAQ. CDR3 length equals 15 residues. Trimming removed 5 bases from V and 6 bases from J, with 17 bases in between. In DNA form, the CDR3 reads TGTGCCAGCAGCATGGACAGCCAAGGGAGTCAGCCCCAGCATTTT. Translated: CASSMDSQGSQPQHF.

The chain uses TRBV10-1 and TRBJ1-5; D gene uncertain. Trimming removed 3 bases at V and 3 bases at J, with 3 bases between. The CDR3 totals 12 residues. CDR1 is WNHNN and CDR2 is SYGVQD in the germline V gene (reference sequence). CDR3 region: CASSDSNQPQHF. The CDR3 DNA follows: TGCGCCAGCAGTGACTCCAATCAGCCCCAGCATTTT.

The chain has TRBV28 and TRBJ2-1, with 8 nucleotides matching TRBD2. The CDR3 runs 14 residues. V shed 5 bases and J 5 bases; nucleotides not matched to a gene: 5. In germline, CDR1 is MDHEN, CDR2 SYDVKM. The CDR3 DNA follows: TGTGCCAGCAGTACAGCGGGAGTCCACAATGAGCAGTTCTTC. It encodes CASSTAGVHNEQFF.

This clone has a single count. The rearrangement joins TRBV7-2 to TRBJ1-1; TRBD1 is a possible D gene (5 bases). The CDR3 is 13 residues long. Germline assignment: CDR1 SGHTA and CDR2 FQGNSA. V was clipped by 5 bases and J by 6 bases, with 13 bases between them. Here the CDR3 DNA reads TGTGCCAGCAGCATAGACGGACAAGCTGAAGCTTTCTTT. Translation: CASSIDGQAEAFF. Drawing the rest from reference TRBV7-2 and TRBJ1-1, the complete variable domain is GAGVSQSPSNKVTEKGKDVELRCDPISGHTALYWYRQSLGQGLEFLIYFQGNSAPDKSGLPSDRFSAERTGGSVSTLTIQRTQQEDSAVYLCASSIDGQAEAFFGQGTRLTVV.

The chain links TRBV7-6 to TRBJ1-6; D remains unclear. Between the trimmed V and J ends, which lost 1 base and 0 bases, there was a span of 10 bases. The germline gives CDR1 SGHVS, CDR2 FNYEAQ. The CDR3 has 17 residues. The CDR3 loop reads CASSLDSLSSYNSPLHF. The CDR3 DNA follows: TGTGCCAGCAGCTTAGACAGTTTGAGCTCCTATAATTCACCCCTCCACTTT.

This chain joins TRBV10-2 and TRBJ1-5; 7 nucleotides align to TRBD1. The CDR3 length is 16 residues. The V gene's germline CDR1 is WSHSY and CDR2 SAAADI. Germline trimming cut 5 bases from V and 6 bases from J; bases unmatched to any gene: 13. Here the CDR3 DNA reads TGCGCCAGCAGTCTCAGCTTCGACAGGGAACGTCAGCCCCAGCATTTT. This gives the protein CASSLSFDRERQPQHF.

The chain combines TRBV7-9 with TRBJ2-7; possible D gene TRBD1, 5 bases. Germline CDR1 is SEHNR and CDR2 is FQNEAQ (reference sequence). V lost 2 bases and J lost 3, with 11 bases in between. The CDR3 extends over 14 amino acids. DNA for the CDR3: TGTGCCAGCAGCTTACAGGGCCCCCACTACGAGCAGTACTTC. Its translation is CASSLQGPHYEQYF.

The J gene is TRBJ2-3, the V gene TRBV4-1, with 10 bases fitting TRBD1. From germline, CDR1 is MGHRA and CDR2 YSYEKL. V shed 4 bases and J 2 bases; nucleotides not matched to a gene: 6. This CDR3 contains 16 residues. Here the CDR3 DNA reads TGCGCCAGCAGCCCCACCGGGACAGGGGCCACAGATACGCAGTATTTT. Translating it yields CASSPTGTGATDTQYF.

V and J are TRBV7-2 and TRBJ1-5; D might be TRBD1 (6 bases). Germline CDR1 SGHTA, CDR2 FQGNSA. V was shortened by 4 bases and J by 6 bases, with 13 bases between the two germline ends. CDR3 length equals 14 residues. CDR3 coding DNA: TGTGCCAGCAGCTCAGACAGGAACCCTCAGCCCCAGCATTTT. It specifies CASSSDRNPQPQHF.